The subject of this entry is one T cell receptor beta chain. The antigen is not known. The data were obtained in a study of cytomegalovirus exposure and HLA in healthy donors. Study outcomes and limitations: The listing of roughly 160 TCR beta chains classed them as cytomegalovirus-associated.

V lost 0 bases and J lost 2; bases outside the gene matches: 3. This CDR3 has 17 residues. Primers: 60 Vbeta forward and 13 Jbeta reverse. Method: immunoSEQ multiplex PCR; TCRdb's copy keeps in-frame clones and lacks some. The sample holds roughly 68,000 clones, 60% to 75% seen once. Specimen: PBMCs. The chain joins TRBV23-1 to TRBJ2-3, with 12 positions matching TRBD2. TRBV23-1 is an open reading frame, and its role is uncertain. This receptor was obtained from a man aged 35-49 years in good health and CMV-seropositive. The CDR3 loop is CASSQSRLAGDTDTQYF. Here the CDR3 DNA reads TGCGCCAGCAGTCAATCGAGACTAGCGGGGGACACAGATACGCAGTATTTT.